This T cell receptor (beta chain) came from a study of identical twins. In its sample, this clonotype was seen many times. Antigen specificity is unknown. General study results and limits: Insertion counts were lower in abundant cord blood beta clonotypes, a trend that memory repertoires did not show. Cross-sectional statistical analysis was relied on for the conclusions, without the same donors being followed.

cDNA molecules carried unique molecular identifiers, and template switching added a universal primer site. MiXCR, run by TCRdb on the 5' RACE reads, gives a single entry per CDR3 protein. The sample includes around 370,000 distinct CDR3 sequences, approximately 8.7% of them seen just once. The germline V gene encodes CDR1 SQVTM and CDR2 ANQGSEA. The CDR3 loop spans 13 amino acids. Trimming cost V 5 bases and J 4 bases; bases outside gene matches: 7. This receptor was identified in a woman aged 45-65 years in good health. The chain joins TRBV29-1 to TRBJ2-7; 8 bases align to TRBD1. Sequencing was done on a sample of naive T cells sorted from blood. In nucleotides, the CDR3 is TGCAGCGTTAGGGGACAGGTGGAGTACGAGCAGTACTTC. Its protein product is CSVRGQVEYEQYF.